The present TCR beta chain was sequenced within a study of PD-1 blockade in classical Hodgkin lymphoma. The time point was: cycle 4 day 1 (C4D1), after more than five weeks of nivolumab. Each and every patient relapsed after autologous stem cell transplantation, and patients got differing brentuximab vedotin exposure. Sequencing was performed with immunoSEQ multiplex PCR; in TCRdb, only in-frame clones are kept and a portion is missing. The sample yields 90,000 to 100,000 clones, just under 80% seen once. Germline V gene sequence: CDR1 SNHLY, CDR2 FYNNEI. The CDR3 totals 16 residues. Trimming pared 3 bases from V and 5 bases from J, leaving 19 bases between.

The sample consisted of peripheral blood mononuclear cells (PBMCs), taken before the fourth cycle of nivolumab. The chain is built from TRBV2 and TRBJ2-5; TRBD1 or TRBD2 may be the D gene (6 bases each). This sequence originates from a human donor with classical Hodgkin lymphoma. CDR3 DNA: TGTGCCAGCAGTGATTTGAGTCGGGGGCGGTGGGAGACCCAGTACTTC. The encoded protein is CASSDLSRGRWETQYF.